One and the same sample provided the 19 T cell receptor beta chains below, sequenced in a study of blood T cells in healthy people across ages. With a J-beta primer mix and a sample-barcoded 5' primer, a second PCR ran about 7 to 12 cycles. TCRdb itself ran the 5' RACE reads through MiXCR, one entry per CDR3 protein. The table has 900,000 to 950,000 distinct CDR3 sequences, under 35% seen once. The same data also contributed to another study, on T cells of mothers and their children.

The sequenced sample consisted of blood. These receptors were taken from a woman in her forties in good health.

This clonotype was observed a handful of times. A read error may account for a junction end that differs from germline. The rearrangement links TRBV7-6 to TRBJ2-1, with D possibly matching TRBD2 (6 bases). This CDR3 has 13 amino acids. Germline-derived CDR1 and CDR2 are SGHVS and FNYEAQ. This chain's CDR3 is CASSPAGNNAQLF. In DNA, the CDR3 is TGTGCCAGCAGCCCTGCGGGAAACAATGCGCAGTTATTC.

This clonotype was counted only a few times. The chain carries TRBV5-1 and TRBJ1-2; D unclear. The CDR3 totals 15 residues. Germline V gene sequence: CDR1 SGHRS, CDR2 YFSETQ. V was clipped by 3 bases and J by 6 bases, with 18 bases between them. CDR3 nucleotide sequence: TGCGCCAGCAGCTCCAACTCCTTCGGGGAGAATGGCTACACCTTC. The encoded protein is CASSSNSFGENGYTF. The full variable domain, rest sourced from reference TRBV5-1 and TRBJ1-2, is KAGVTQTPRYLIKTRGQQVTLSCSPISGHRSVSWYQQTPGQGLQFLFEYFSETQRNKGNFPGRFSGRQFSNSRSEMNVSTLELGDSALYLCASSSNSFGENGYTFGSGTRLTVV.

The chain recombines TRBV5-1 with TRBJ2-1; no reliable D call. CDR1 and CDR2 from the germline V gene are SGHRS and YFSETQ. Trimming took 0 bases from V and 8 from J, leaving 24 bases between them. The CDR3 has 18 amino acids. The CDR3 DNA reads TGCGCCAGCAGCTTGGACTTTCGGATTCTCGTTTCTTCCCATGAGCAGTTCTTC. As protein: CASSLDFRILVSSHEQFF.

This clonotype has more than one count but fewer than ten. The J gene is TRBJ2-3, the V gene TRBV4-1; possibly TRBD1 for D (6 bases). V was cut by 0 bases and J by 0 bases, with 13 bases left in between. Germline CDR1 is MGHRA and CDR2 is YSYEKL. The CDR3 has 17 residues. In DNA, the CDR3 is TGCGCCAGCAGCCAAGATAAAACAGGGCGAAGCACAGATACGCAGTATTTT. This translates into CASSQDKTGRSTDTQYF.

This clonotype has a handful of counts. The chain employs TRBV4-3 and TRBJ2-3; TRBD2 might be the D (5 bases). Between the trimmed V and J ends, which lost 0 bases and 0 bases, there was a span of 10 bases. Germline assignment: CDR1 LGHNA and CDR2 YSLEER. There are 16 residues in the CDR3. The CDR3, as DNA: TGCGCCAGCAGCCAAGAAGGACGGGGTAGCACAGATACGCAGTATTTT. Its translation is CASSQEGRGSTDTQYF.

This clonotype was recorded at least ten times. This chain uses TRBV4-1 with TRBJ2-7; no reliable D call. The CDR3 length is 13 residues. Between the trimmed V and J ends, which lost 0 bases and 3 bases, there was a span of 6 bases. Germline V gives CDR1 MGHRA, CDR2 YSYEKL. The DNA of the CDR3 is TGCGCCAGCAGCCAAGAACTCCTCTACGAGCAGTACTTC. This gives the protein CASSQELLYEQYF.

In this sample, this clonotype turned up once. The chain links TRBV28 to TRBJ1-5; D may be TRBD1 (6 bases). V shed 7 bases and J shed 3 bases, with 16 bases lying between them. The CDR3 sequence is 15 residues long. Germline values: CDR1 MDHEN, CDR2 SYDVKM. The CDR3 sequence: CASNPAGAYNQPQHF. The CDR3 DNA is TGTGCCAGCAACCCCGCGGGGGCCTACAATCAGCCCCAGCATTTT.

This clonotype was observed many times. The chain uses TRBV6-1 and TRBJ2-7; no definite D call. Trimming removed 3 bases at V and 2 bases at J, with 11 bases between. This CDR3 has 14 residues. CDR1 and CDR2 from the germline V gene are MNHNS and SASEGT. In DNA form, the CDR3 reads TGTGCCAGCAGTGACCCCTTTCCCCCCTACGAGCAGTACTTC. It translates to CASSDPFPPYEQYF.

About this clonotype itself: A much more abundant neighbour one base away suggests this may be a read error. This chain uses TRBV4-3 with TRBJ2-2; weak D call: TRBD1 (6 bases). The CDR3 length is 13 residues. The V gene's germline CDR1 is LGHNA and CDR2 YSLEER. CDR3 region: CASGQGGTGELFF. The DNA of the CDR3 is TGCGCCAGCGGCCAAGGGGGTACCGGGGAGCTGTTTTTT.

The rearrangement links TRBV18 to TRBJ1-4; D may be TRBD1 (5 bases). Per the germline V gene, CDR1 is KGHSH and CDR2 is LQKENI. This CDR3 spans 14 amino acids. The V end was cut by 5 bases, the J end by 4 bases, with 11 bases between. The CDR3 bases are TGTGCCAGCTCAAAACAGGAACGTAATGAAAAACTGTTTTTT. It encodes CASSKQERNEKLFF.

This clonotype was recorded many times. The chain uses TRBV7-8 and TRBJ2-7; D call uncertain. The germline V gene has CDR1 SGHVS and CDR2 FQNEAQ. CDR3 size: 13 residues. Trimming took off 2 bases at V and 6 bases at J, with 11 bases between the two ends. The CDR3 DNA follows: TGTGCCAGCAGCTTACGCCTAAGTGGCGAGCAGTACTTC. It specifies CASSLRLSGEQYF.

The rearrangement uses TRBV10-2 and TRBJ1-5; D remains ambiguous. Germline assignment: CDR1 WSHSY and CDR2 SAAADI. This CDR3 region has 15 residues. Trimming removed 0 bases at V and 0 bases at J, with 6 bases between. CDR3 in amino acids: CASSESTVSNQPQHF. The CDR3 DNA reads as TGCGCCAGCAGTGAGTCGACGGTTAGCAATCAGCCCCAGCATTTT.

The rearrangement uses TRBV28 and TRBJ1-6; 11 positions match TRBD1. The germline CDR1 and CDR2 sequences are MDHEN and SYDVKM. The CDR3 extends over 18 amino acids. DNA for the CDR3: TGTGGAGCATCCGGACAGGGGGCAAGTAGGTCCTATAATTCACCCCTCCACTTT. As protein: CGASGQGASRSYNSPLHF.

This clonotype turned up a few times. This may come from a read error, since a much larger clone is one base off. CDR3 nucleotide sequence: TGTGCCAGCAGCACCCAGGGGGCAGGTTCACCCCGCCACTTT. Its protein product is CASSTQGAGSPRHF. J is TRBJ1-6 and V is TRBV7-2, with 8 bases aligning to TRBD1. The germline V gene has CDR1 SGHTA and CDR2 FQGNSA. CDR3 length: 14 amino acids.

The chain employs TRBV14 and TRBJ2-2, with D possibly being TRBD2 (5 bases). CDR3 length: 14 amino acids. Germline V gene sequence: CDR1 SGHDN, CDR2 FVKESK. V was trimmed by 1 base and J by 5 bases, leaving 8 bases between them. DNA for the CDR3: TGTGCCAGCAGCCAAGTCCGGGGAACCGGGGAGCTGTTTTTT. It is translated as CASSQVRGTGELFF.

This clonotype showed up just a few times. This chain links TRBV3-1 with TRBJ2-7, with D hard to call. Trimming cost V 2 bases and J 4 bases, with 9 bases left between them. Germline loops: CDR1 LGHDT, CDR2 YNNKEL (reference sequence). The CDR3 runs to 13 residues. The DNA of the CDR3 is TGTGCCAGCAGCCAATGGACCCCTTACGAGCAGTACTTC. Protein sequence: CASSQWTPYEQYF.

This clonotype was detected a few times. The chain joins TRBV11-2 to TRBJ1-5; D is possibly TRBD1 (5 bases). V was trimmed by 2 bases and J by 0 bases, leaving 8 bases between them. This CDR3 has 15 amino acids. CDR1 SGHAT and CDR2 FQNNGV come from the germline V gene. The CDR3, as DNA: TGTGCCAGCAGCTTAAAGGGGTATAGCAATCAGCCCCAGCATTTT. It codes for CASSLKGYSNQPQHF.

The J gene is TRBJ2-5, the V gene TRBV12-3 or TRBV12-4, with TRBD1 matching over 7 bases. Germline trimming cut 6 bases from V and 5 bases from J; bases unmatched to any gene: 12. This CDR3 spans 15 amino acids. CDR3 sequence (DNA): TGTGCCAGCAGCCGAGGACAGGTGGGGATGGAGACCCAGTACTTC. Encoded protein: CASSRGQVGMETQYF.

The chain links TRBV5-1 to TRBJ2-1, with 10 bases matching TRBD1. The trim removed 4 bases at V and 2 bases at J, leaving 9 bases unmatched. The germline gives CDR1 SGHRS, CDR2 YFSETQ. This CDR3 is 17 amino acids long. The CDR3 is CASSRTGGLATYNEQFF. The CDR3 coding sequence is TGCGCCAGCAGCAGGACAGGGGGTCTGGCGACCTACAATGAGCAGTTCTTC.